This passage covers 2 T cell receptor beta chains from one sample sequenced in a study of patients and donors after allogeneic stem cell transplantation (dated by TCRdb to the early 2020s). To prepare the library, RT-PCR was applied. The sequencer listed for this sample is NextSeq 550. TCRdb itself trimmed the public reads at Q25 with fastp, ran MiXCR and retained productive beta chains. Here each entry gathers all rows of one CDR3 protein and keeps the most common genes and DNA. The sample table lists about 410,000 distinct CDR3 sequences, more than 15% of them with a count of one. Of the sample, over 6% falls within the top ten clones. Sequenced: blood, either unsorted or a sorted T cell fraction (not recorded which). These receptors originate from a human donor who was either an allogeneic HSCT recipient or a stem cell or donor lymphocyte infusion donor (not recorded which). It is not recorded whose cells these are; they may come from a transplant donor.

Ten or more counts support this clonotype. This sequence joins TRBV5-1 and TRBJ2-1; the D gene is possibly TRBD2 (5 bases). The CDR3 loop spans 13 amino acids. V was pared by 2 bases and J by 7 bases, with 10 bases between. Germline CDR1 is SGHRS and CDR2 is YFSETQ. The CDR3 nucleotides are TGCGCCAGCAGCTTATGGAGAGGGAATGAGCAGTTCTTC. Encoded protein: CASSLWRGNEQFF.

The chain recombines TRBV20-1 with TRBJ1-1; weak D call: TRBD1 (5 bases). Looked up from germline, CDR1 is DFQATT and CDR2 is SNEGSKA (reference sequence). The germline V and J ends were trimmed by 3 bases and 1 base, with 15 bases remaining between them. The CDR3 has 15 amino acids. The chain's CDR3 is CSASNWGGSNTEAFF. CDR3 coding DNA: TGCAGTGCTAGTAATTGGGGGGGGTCGAACACTGAAGCTTTCTTT.